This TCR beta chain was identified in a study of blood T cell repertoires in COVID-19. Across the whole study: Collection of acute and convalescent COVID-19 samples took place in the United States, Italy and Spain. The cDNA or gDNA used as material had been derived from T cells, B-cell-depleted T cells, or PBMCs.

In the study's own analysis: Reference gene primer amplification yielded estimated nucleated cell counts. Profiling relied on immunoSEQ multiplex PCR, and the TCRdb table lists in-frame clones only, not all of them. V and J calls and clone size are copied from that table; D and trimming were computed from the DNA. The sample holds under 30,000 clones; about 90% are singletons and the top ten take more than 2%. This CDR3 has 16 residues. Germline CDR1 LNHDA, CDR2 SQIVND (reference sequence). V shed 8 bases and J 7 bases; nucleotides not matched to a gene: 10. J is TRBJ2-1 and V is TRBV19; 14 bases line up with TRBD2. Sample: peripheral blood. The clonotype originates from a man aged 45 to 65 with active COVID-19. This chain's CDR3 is CASRRLAGGLGNEQFF. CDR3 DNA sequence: TGTGCCAGTCGGCGACTAGCGGGGGGGCTAGGGAATGAGCAGTTCTTC.